This paragraph reports one T cell receptor beta chain. The second PCR ran about 6 to 12 cycles with a sample-barcoded 5' primer and J-beta primers. Carrying 12 random nucleotides, a template-switch adaptor labeled each individual cDNA molecule. TCRdb ran MiXCR on the 5' RACE reads and lists one entry per CDR3 protein. The sample yields more than 900,000 distinct CDR3 sequences, roughly 24% seen once. This record comes from a study of blood T cells in healthy people across ages. Sample donors were healthy Caucasian individuals that came from Russia, aged roughly 6 to 95. Germline CDR1 is SGHRS and CDR2 is YFSETQ. The CDR3 spans 17 residues. V shed 4 bases, J shed 2 bases, and the junction held 7 bases outside the gene matches. These data were also reused for a study on T cells of mothers and their children.

This chain uses TRBV5-1 with TRBJ2-6; 9 bases match TRBD1. This sequence originates from a girl aged 2-10 years in good health. The sequenced sample was blood. The CDR3 coding sequence is TGCGCCAGCAGCCCGGGGACAGGGCAAACTGGGGCCAACGTCCTGACTTTC. This gives the protein CASSPGTGQTGANVLTF.